Listed below are T cell receptor beta chains from one sample, sequenced in a study of technical replicates of blood from a few donors. TCRdb keeps only in-frame clones here, not all; method: immunoSEQ multiplex PCR. The sample has some 77,000 clones, 96% seen once; the top ten hold 0.3% to 0.35%. The sequenced material came from T cells isolated from PBMCs. Receptor source: a human donor in good health. CDR3s include the opening cysteine and the closing phenylalanine or tryptophan. Fields, in order: D gene, V gene, J gene, clone size, CDR3 protein, CDR3 DNA. A D gene is named only where the DNA matches it firmly. Clone size is not always given. Where it is, it says once, few, many or a class for expanded clones.

d_call: .; v_call: TRBV5-4; j_call: TRBJ1-4; clone_size: few; cdr3_aa: CASSLFGEKLFF; cdr3_nt: TGTGCCAGCAGCTTGTTCGGTGAAAAACTGTTTTTT
d_call: TRBD1; v_call: TRBV2; j_call: TRBJ2-2; clone_size: .; cdr3_aa: CASSEVRGTTGELFF; cdr3_nt: TGTGCCAGCAGTGAGGTCAGGGGGACCACCGGGGAGCTGTTTTTT
d_call: TRBD2; v_call: TRBV7-2; j_call: TRBJ2-5; clone_size: .; cdr3_aa: CASSWGLAGNLQETQYF; cdr3_nt: TGTGCCAGCAGCTGGGGACTAGCGGGAAACCTGCAAGAGACCCAGTACTTC
d_call: .; v_call: TRBV11-3; j_call: TRBJ2-7; clone_size: .; cdr3_aa: CASSQQFEQYF; cdr3_nt: TGTGCCAGCAGCCAACAGTTCGAGCAGTACTTC
d_call: .; v_call: TRBV5-1; j_call: TRBJ1-3; clone_size: .; cdr3_aa: CASSLGGRDSGNTIYF; cdr3_nt: TGCGCCAGCAGCTTGGGCGGCAGAGACTCTGGAAACACCATATATTTT
d_call: TRBD1; v_call: TRBV4-1; j_call: TRBJ1-1; clone_size: .; cdr3_aa: CASSHWTGDTEAFF; cdr3_nt: TGCGCCAGCAGCCACTGGACAGGTGACACTGAAGCTTTCTTT
d_call: .; v_call: TRBV11-3; j_call: TRBJ2-1; clone_size: .; cdr3_aa: CASRPGPWTTEQFF; cdr3_nt: TGTGCCAGCAGGCCGGGACCCTGGACTACTGAGCAGTTCTTC
d_call: .; v_call: TRBV10-3; j_call: TRBJ2-6; clone_size: .; cdr3_aa: CAISSSGANVLTF; cdr3_nt: TGTGCCATCAGCAGCTCTGGGGCCAACGTCCTGACTTTC
d_call: .; v_call: TRBV5-1; j_call: TRBJ2-7; clone_size: .; cdr3_aa: CASKISGDYEQYF; cdr3_nt: TGCGCCAGTAAAATCTCCGGTGACTACGAGCAGTACTTC
d_call: .; v_call: TRBV18; j_call: TRBJ1-1; clone_size: .; cdr3_aa: CASSRQDRNTEAFF; cdr3_nt: TGTGCCAGCTCAAGACAGGACAGGAACACTGAAGCTTTCTTT
d_call: TRBD2; v_call: TRBV6-5; j_call: TRBJ2-7; clone_size: .; cdr3_aa: CASSLGAGGGVYEQYF; cdr3_nt: TGTGCCAGCAGTTTAGGAGCGGGAGGCGGTGTCTACGAGCAGTACTTC
d_call: TRBD1; v_call: TRBV7-2; j_call: TRBJ2-7; clone_size: .; cdr3_aa: CASSGTGTGPYEQYF; cdr3_nt: TGTGCCAGCAGTGGTACCGGGACAGGTCCCTACGAGCAGTACTTC
d_call: .; v_call: TRBV7-3; j_call: TRBJ2-1; clone_size: .; cdr3_aa: CASSLSSTNEQFF; cdr3_nt: TGTGCCAGCAGCTTATCGTCTACCAATGAGCAGTTCTTC
d_call: .; v_call: TRBV11-2; j_call: TRBJ2-5; clone_size: .; cdr3_aa: CASSLQGLEQETQYF; cdr3_nt: TGTGCCAGCAGCTTACAGGGGTTAGAGCAAGAGACCCAGTACTTC
d_call: TRBD1; v_call: TRBV11-3; j_call: TRBJ2-6; clone_size: .; cdr3_aa: CASGPGTAFSGANVLTF; cdr3_nt: TGTGCCAGCGGCCCCGGGACAGCATTCTCTGGGGCCAACGTCCTGACTTTC
d_call: TRBD2; v_call: TRBV25-1; j_call: TRBJ2-7; clone_size: .; cdr3_aa: CASSEIPGLAAEQYF; cdr3_nt: TGTGCCAGCAGTGAAATCCCGGGACTAGCTGCCGAGCAGTACTTC
d_call: TRBD1; v_call: TRBV5-4; j_call: TRBJ2-7; clone_size: .; cdr3_aa: CASSLAPGQGGHEQYF; cdr3_nt: TGTGCCAGCAGCTTGGCTCCGGGACAGGGCGGCCACGAGCAGTACTTC
d_call: TRBD2; v_call: TRBV2; j_call: TRBJ2-1; clone_size: .; cdr3_aa: CASTLAESSYNEQFF; cdr3_nt: TGTGCCAGCACCCTAGCGGAAAGCTCCTACAATGAGCAGTTCTTC
d_call: TRBD2; v_call: TRBV27; j_call: TRBJ2-1; clone_size: .; cdr3_aa: CASSLGLAGGPQFF; cdr3_nt: TGTGCCAGCAGCCTCGGACTAGCGGGAGGGCCCCAGTTCTTC
d_call: .; v_call: TRBV6-1; j_call: TRBJ1-1; clone_size: .; cdr3_aa: CASSERGGPNTEAFF; cdr3_nt: TGTGCCAGCAGTGAACGGGGGGGACCGAACACTGAAGCTTTCTTT
d_call: .; v_call: TRBV19; j_call: TRBJ1-5; clone_size: .; cdr3_aa: CASSIRDSNQPQHF; cdr3_nt: TGTGCCAGTAGTATTCGGGATAGCAATCAGCCCCAGCATTTT
d_call: .; v_call: TRBV4-1; j_call: TRBJ1-1; clone_size: .; cdr3_aa: CASSYMGAGEAFF; cdr3_nt: TGCGCCAGCAGTTACATGGGGGCCGGGGAAGCTTTCTTT
d_call: TRBD2; v_call: TRBV2; j_call: TRBJ2-7; clone_size: .; cdr3_aa: CASSETRTSGRASEQYF; cdr3_nt: TGTGCCAGCAGCGAAACACGGACTAGCGGGAGGGCCAGCGAGCAGTACTTC
d_call: TRBD1; v_call: TRBV9; j_call: TRBJ2-7; clone_size: .; cdr3_aa: CASSEGGHPYEQYF; cdr3_nt: TGTGCCAGCAGCGAAGGGGGCCACCCTTACGAGCAGTACTTC
d_call: TRBD1; v_call: TRBV7-9; j_call: TRBJ2-7; clone_size: .; cdr3_aa: CASSTAGTDTYEQYF; cdr3_nt: TGTGCCAGCAGCACAGCCGGGACAGACACTTACGAGCAGTACTTC
d_call: TRBD2; v_call: TRBV5-1; j_call: TRBJ2-5; clone_size: .; cdr3_aa: CASSLLAGVETQYF; cdr3_nt: TGCGCCAGCAGCTTGCTAGCGGGAGTAGAGACCCAGTACTTC
d_call: TRBD1; v_call: TRBV4-1; j_call: TRBJ1-1; clone_size: .; cdr3_aa: CASSEGLGTGRRAFF; cdr3_nt: TGCGCCAGCAGCGAAGGCCTTGGGACAGGGAGGCGAGCTTTCTTT
d_call: .; v_call: TRBV20-1; j_call: TRBJ2-3; clone_size: .; cdr3_aa: CSAGADTQYF; cdr3_nt: TGCAGTGCCGGAGCAGATACGCAGTATTTT
d_call: .; v_call: TRBV5-1; j_call: TRBJ2-1; clone_size: .; cdr3_aa: CASTLYGEQFF; cdr3_nt: TGCGCCAGCACCCTCTACGGTGAGCAGTTCTTC
d_call: TRBD1; v_call: TRBV19; j_call: TRBJ1-4; clone_size: .; cdr3_aa: CASTFGQGVEKLFF; cdr3_nt: TGTGCCAGTACCTTCGGACAGGGGGTGGAAAAACTGTTTTTT
d_call: TRBD1; v_call: TRBV19; j_call: TRBJ1-5; clone_size: .; cdr3_aa: CATGRQGEQPQHF; cdr3_nt: TGTGCCACCGGCCGCCAGGGGGAGCAACCCCAGCATTTT
d_call: TRBD1; v_call: TRBV6-1; j_call: TRBJ2-7; clone_size: .; cdr3_aa: CASSGETGHEQYF; cdr3_nt: TGTGCCAGCAGTGGAGAGACAGGGCACGAGCAGTACTTC
d_call: TRBD1; v_call: TRBV19; j_call: TRBJ1-1; clone_size: .; cdr3_aa: CASSLTGTVDTEAFF; cdr3_nt: TGTGCCAGTAGTTTAACCGGGACAGTGGACACTGAAGCTTTCTTT
d_call: TRBD1; v_call: TRBV19; j_call: TRBJ1-1; clone_size: .; cdr3_aa: CATTEDRGANTEAFF; cdr3_nt: TGTGCCACTACCGAAGACAGGGGAGCGAACACTGAAGCTTTCTTT
d_call: .; v_call: TRBV28; j_call: TRBJ1-2; clone_size: .; cdr3_aa: CASSFLGEYGYTF; cdr3_nt: TGTGCCAGCAGTTTCCTCGGGGAATATGGCTACACCTTC
d_call: .; v_call: TRBV7-9; j_call: TRBJ2-5; clone_size: .; cdr3_aa: CASSLIGAQETQYF; cdr3_nt: TGTGCCAGCAGCTTAATAGGGGCTCAAGAGACCCAGTACTTC
d_call: TRBD2; v_call: TRBV28; j_call: TRBJ2-5; clone_size: .; cdr3_aa: CASRGVKRELQTQYF; cdr3_nt: TGTGCCAGCAGAGGGGTCAAGCGGGAGTTGCAGACCCAGTACTTC
d_call: .; v_call: TRBV7-2; j_call: TRBJ2-3; clone_size: .; cdr3_aa: CASSRDTDTQYF; cdr3_nt: TGTGCCAGCTCCCGAGACACAGATACGCAGTATTTT
d_call: TRBD1; v_call: TRBV5-1; j_call: TRBJ1-4; clone_size: .; cdr3_aa: CASSFYRGQMGNEKLFF; cdr3_nt: TGCGCCAGCAGCTTCTACAGGGGGCAGATGGGTAATGAAAAACTGTTTTTT
d_call: .; v_call: TRBV13; j_call: TRBJ2-7; clone_size: .; cdr3_aa: CASSLGSGEQYF; cdr3_nt: TGTGCCAGCAGCTTAGGATCGGGGGAGCAGTACTTC
d_call: TRBD1; v_call: TRBV28; j_call: TRBJ2-7; clone_size: .; cdr3_aa: CASSPGTGGYEQYF; cdr3_nt: TGTGCCAGCAGTCCCGGGACAGGGGGTTACGAGCAGTACTTC
d_call: TRBD2; v_call: TRBV5-1; j_call: TRBJ2-3; clone_size: .; cdr3_aa: CASSSGTSGSTSTDTQYF; cdr3_nt: TGCGCCAGCAGCTCTGGGACTAGCGGGAGCACTAGCACAGATACGCAGTATTTT
d_call: TRBD2; v_call: TRBV2; j_call: TRBJ2-7; clone_size: .; cdr3_aa: CASSGLAGGGEQYF; cdr3_nt: TGTGCCAGCAGCGGACTAGCGGGAGGGGGAGAGCAGTACTTC
d_call: TRBD1; v_call: TRBV2; j_call: TRBJ2-7; clone_size: .; cdr3_aa: CASSEEDRVYNEQYF; cdr3_nt: TGTGCCAGCAGTGAAGAGGACAGGGTATACAACGAGCAGTACTTC
d_call: .; v_call: TRBV5-1; j_call: TRBJ2-1; clone_size: .; cdr3_aa: CASSLSGGPNEQFF; cdr3_nt: TGCGCCAGCAGCTTGTCTGGGGGCCCCAATGAGCAGTTCTTC
d_call: TRBD2; v_call: TRBV25-1; j_call: TRBJ2-3; clone_size: .; cdr3_aa: CASSDWTSDGTDTQYF; cdr3_nt: TGTGCCAGCAGTGATTGGACTAGCGACGGCACAGATACGCAGTATTTT
d_call: .; v_call: TRBV9; j_call: TRBJ2-7; clone_size: .; cdr3_aa: CASSPDGENEQYF; cdr3_nt: TGTGCCAGCAGCCCAGACGGGGAGAACGAGCAGTACTTC
d_call: .; v_call: TRBV5-4; j_call: TRBJ2-3; clone_size: .; cdr3_aa: CASSYRRGRGGDTQYF; cdr3_nt: TGTGCCAGCAGCTATAGACGCGGGAGAGGGGGAGATACGCAGTATTTT
d_call: TRBD2; v_call: TRBV7-2; j_call: TRBJ2-1; clone_size: .; cdr3_aa: CATSLGLGSYNEQFF; cdr3_nt: TGTGCCACCTCTTTGGGACTAGGCTCCTACAATGAGCAGTTCTTC
d_call: TRBD2; v_call: TRBV5-1; j_call: TRBJ2-2; clone_size: .; cdr3_aa: CASSLLAGVNDGELFF; cdr3_nt: TGCGCCAGCAGCTTATTAGCGGGAGTAAATGACGGGGAGCTGTTTTTT